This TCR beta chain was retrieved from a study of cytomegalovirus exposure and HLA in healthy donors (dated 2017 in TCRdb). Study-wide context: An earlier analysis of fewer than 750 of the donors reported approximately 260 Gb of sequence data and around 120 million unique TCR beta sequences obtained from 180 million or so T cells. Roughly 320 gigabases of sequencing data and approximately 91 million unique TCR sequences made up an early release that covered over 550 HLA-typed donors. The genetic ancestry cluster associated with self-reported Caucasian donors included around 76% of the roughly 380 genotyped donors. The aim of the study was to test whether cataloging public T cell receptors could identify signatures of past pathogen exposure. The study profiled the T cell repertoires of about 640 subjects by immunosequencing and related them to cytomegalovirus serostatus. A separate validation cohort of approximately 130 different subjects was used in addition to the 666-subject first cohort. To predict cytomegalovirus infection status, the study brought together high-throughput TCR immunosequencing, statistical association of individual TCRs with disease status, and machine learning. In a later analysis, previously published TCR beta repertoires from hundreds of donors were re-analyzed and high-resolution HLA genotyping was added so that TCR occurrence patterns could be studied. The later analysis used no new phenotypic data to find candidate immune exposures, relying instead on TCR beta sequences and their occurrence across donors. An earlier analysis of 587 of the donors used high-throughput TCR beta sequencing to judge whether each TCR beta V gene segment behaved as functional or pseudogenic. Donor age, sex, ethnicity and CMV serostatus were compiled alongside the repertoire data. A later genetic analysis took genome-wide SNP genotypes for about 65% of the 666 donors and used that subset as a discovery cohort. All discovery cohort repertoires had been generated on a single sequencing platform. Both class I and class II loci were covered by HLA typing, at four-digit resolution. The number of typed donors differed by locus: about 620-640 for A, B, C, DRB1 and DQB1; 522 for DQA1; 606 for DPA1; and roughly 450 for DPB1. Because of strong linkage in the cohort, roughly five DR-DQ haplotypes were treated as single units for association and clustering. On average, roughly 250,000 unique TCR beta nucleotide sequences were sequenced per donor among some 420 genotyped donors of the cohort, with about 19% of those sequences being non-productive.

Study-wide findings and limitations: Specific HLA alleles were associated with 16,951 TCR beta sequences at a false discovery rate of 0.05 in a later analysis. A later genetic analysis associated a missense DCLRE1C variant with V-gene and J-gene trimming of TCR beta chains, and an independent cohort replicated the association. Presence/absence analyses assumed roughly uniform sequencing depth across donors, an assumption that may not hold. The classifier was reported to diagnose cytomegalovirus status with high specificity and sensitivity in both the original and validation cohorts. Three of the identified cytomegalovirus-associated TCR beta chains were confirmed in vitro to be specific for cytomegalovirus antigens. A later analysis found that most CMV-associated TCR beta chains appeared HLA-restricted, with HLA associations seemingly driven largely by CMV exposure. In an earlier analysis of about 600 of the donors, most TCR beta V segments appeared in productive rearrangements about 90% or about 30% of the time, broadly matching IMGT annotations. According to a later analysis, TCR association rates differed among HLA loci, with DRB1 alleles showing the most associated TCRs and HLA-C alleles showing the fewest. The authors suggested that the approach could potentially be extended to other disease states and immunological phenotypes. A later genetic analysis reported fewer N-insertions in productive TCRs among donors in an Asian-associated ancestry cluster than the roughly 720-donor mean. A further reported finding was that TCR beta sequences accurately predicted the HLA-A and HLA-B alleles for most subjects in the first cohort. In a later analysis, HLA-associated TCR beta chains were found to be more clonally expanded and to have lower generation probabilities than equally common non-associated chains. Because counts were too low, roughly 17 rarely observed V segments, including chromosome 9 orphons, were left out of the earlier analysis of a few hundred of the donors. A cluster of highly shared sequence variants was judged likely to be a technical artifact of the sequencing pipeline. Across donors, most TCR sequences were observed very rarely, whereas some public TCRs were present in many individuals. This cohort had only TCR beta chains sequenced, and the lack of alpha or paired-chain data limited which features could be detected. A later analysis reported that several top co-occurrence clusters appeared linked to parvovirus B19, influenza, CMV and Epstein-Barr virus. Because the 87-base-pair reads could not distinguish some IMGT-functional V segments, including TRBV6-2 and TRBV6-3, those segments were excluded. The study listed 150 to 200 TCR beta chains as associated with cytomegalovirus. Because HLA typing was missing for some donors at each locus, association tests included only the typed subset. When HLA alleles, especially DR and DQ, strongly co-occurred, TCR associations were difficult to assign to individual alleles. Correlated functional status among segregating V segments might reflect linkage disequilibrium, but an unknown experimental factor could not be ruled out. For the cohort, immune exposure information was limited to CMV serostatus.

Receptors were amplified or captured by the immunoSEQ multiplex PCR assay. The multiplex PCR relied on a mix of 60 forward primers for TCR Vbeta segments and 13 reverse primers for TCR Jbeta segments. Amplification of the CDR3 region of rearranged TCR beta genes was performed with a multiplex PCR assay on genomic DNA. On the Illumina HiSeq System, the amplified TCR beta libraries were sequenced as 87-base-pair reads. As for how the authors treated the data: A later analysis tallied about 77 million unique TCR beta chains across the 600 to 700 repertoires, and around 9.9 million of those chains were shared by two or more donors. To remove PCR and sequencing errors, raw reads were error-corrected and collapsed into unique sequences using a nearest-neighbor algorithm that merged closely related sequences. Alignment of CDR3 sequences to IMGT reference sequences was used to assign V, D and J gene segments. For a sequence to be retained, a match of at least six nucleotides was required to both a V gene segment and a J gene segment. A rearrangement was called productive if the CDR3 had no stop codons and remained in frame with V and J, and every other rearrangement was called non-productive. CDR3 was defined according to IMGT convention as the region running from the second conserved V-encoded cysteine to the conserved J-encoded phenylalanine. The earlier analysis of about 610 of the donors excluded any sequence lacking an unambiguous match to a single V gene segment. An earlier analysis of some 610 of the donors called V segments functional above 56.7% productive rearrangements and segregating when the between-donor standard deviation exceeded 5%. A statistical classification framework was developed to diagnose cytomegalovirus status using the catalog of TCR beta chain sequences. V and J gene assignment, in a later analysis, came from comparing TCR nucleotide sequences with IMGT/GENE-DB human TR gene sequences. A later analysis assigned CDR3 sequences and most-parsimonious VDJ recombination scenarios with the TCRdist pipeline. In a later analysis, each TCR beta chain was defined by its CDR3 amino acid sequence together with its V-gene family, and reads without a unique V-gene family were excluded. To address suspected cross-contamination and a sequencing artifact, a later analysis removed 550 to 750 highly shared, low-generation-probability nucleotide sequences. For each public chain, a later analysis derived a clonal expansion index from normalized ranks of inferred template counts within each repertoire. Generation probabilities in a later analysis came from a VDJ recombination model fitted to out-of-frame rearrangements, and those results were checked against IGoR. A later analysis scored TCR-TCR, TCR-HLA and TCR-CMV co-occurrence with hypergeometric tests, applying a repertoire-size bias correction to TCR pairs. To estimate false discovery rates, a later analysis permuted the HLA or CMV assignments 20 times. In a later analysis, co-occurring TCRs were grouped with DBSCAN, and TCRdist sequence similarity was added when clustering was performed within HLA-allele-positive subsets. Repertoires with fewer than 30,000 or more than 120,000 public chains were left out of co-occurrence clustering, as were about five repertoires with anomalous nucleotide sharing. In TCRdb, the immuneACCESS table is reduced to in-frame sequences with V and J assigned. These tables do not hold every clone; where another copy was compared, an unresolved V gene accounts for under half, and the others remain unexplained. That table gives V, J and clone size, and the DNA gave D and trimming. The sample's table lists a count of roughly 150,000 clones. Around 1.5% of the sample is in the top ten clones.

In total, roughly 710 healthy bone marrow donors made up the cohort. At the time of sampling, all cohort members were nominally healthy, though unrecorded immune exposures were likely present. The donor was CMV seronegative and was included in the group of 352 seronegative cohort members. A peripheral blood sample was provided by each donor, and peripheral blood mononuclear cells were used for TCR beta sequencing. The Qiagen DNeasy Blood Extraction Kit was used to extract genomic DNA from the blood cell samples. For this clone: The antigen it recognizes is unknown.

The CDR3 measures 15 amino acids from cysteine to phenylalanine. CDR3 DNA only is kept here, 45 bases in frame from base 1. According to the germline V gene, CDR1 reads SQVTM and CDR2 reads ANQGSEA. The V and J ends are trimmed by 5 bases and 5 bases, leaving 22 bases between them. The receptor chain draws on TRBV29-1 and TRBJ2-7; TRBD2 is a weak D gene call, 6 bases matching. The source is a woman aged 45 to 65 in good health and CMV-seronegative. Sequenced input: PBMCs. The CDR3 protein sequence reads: CSVSGAWGGRDEQYF. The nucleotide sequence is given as TGCAGCGTTTCCGGGGCATGGGGAGGACGAGACGAGCAGTACTTC.